The 8 T cell receptor beta chains below were found in one sample sequenced in a study of OX40 agonist ivuxolimab in advanced cancers. Sequenced by immunoSEQ multiplex PCR; TCRdb stores in-frame clones only, minus some. The data hold under 25,000 clones, with 79% observed a single time. The sample was CD4+ or CD8+ T cells sorted from blood, taken in a trial of the OX40 agonist ivuxolimab. The receptors originated from an adult with an advanced solid tumor such as melanoma, head and neck, liver or kidney cancer.

Of note for this clone: A junction boundary mismatches the germline segment, possibly from a read error. The same CDR3 can be traced to other DNA sequences in this sample. This chain connects TRBV2 to TRBJ2-1; 11 bases line up with TRBD2. The CDR3 runs 15 residues. CDR1 SNHLY and CDR2 FYNNEI come from the germline V gene. DNA of the CDR3: TGTGCTAGCAGTATAGCGGGGGGGGACTACAATGAGCAGTTCTTC. Encoded protein: CASSIAGGDYNEQFF.

The gene calls are TRBV7-2 and TRBJ2-3, with D hard to call. The CDR3 has 14 residues. Per the germline V gene, CDR1 is SGHTA and CDR2 is FQGNSA. V was cut by 7 bases and J by 2 bases, with 13 bases left in between. As DNA, the CDR3 is TGTGCCAGCACCCCGGACGGCTTCACAGATACGCAGTATTTT. As protein: CASTPDGFTDTQYF.

The chain uses TRBV19 and TRBJ1-5; 8 bases are shared with TRBD1. Germline V gene lookup returns CDR1 LNHDA and CDR2 SQIVND (reference sequence). The junction had 4 bases not matched to a gene; V was cut back by 8 bases and J by 7 bases. The CDR3 has 12 residues. CDR3 amino acids: CASGTGGQPQHF. The CDR3 DNA follows: TGTGCCAGTGGGACAGGAGGGCAGCCCCAGCATTTT.

This chain links TRBV10-3 with TRBJ1-1; D remains ambiguous. In germline, CDR1 is ENHRY, CDR2 SYGVKD. V lost 6 bases, J lost 1 base, and 12 bases lay in between. This CDR3 comprises 14 residues. CDR3 nucleotide sequence: TGTGCCATCAGCAGTCAGATAGGGAACACTGAAGCTTTCTTT. Translation gives CAISSQIGNTEAFF.

This clone occurred a few times. V is TRBV10-3 and J is TRBJ1-4; D is ambiguous. V was cut by 0 bases and J by 7 bases, with 12 bases left in between. The CDR3 spans 15 residues. The germline V gene encodes CDR1 ENHRY and CDR2 SYGVKD. CDR3 nucleotides: TGTGCCATCAGTGAGTCGGCGGAAAGTGGTGAAAAACTGTTTTTT. This translates into CAISESAESGEKLFF.

This clone was seen only a few times. The chain combines TRBV5-4 with TRBJ1-2, with D perhaps matching TRBD1 (6 bases). The CDR3 spans 14 residues. Germline V lookup: CDR1 SGHNT, CDR2 YYREEE (reference sequence). Trimming cost V 0 bases and J 3 bases, with 9 bases left between them. CDR3 DNA: TGTGCCAGCAGCTTGGATGGGGGGCACTATGGCTACACCTTC. As protein: CASSLDGGHYGYTF.

The chain combines TRBV13 with TRBJ2-5; D is perhaps TRBD1 or TRBD2 (5 bases each). Trimming cost V 2 bases and J 7 bases, with 14 bases left between them. Germline V gene data show CDR1 as PRHDT and CDR2 as FYEKMQ (reference sequence). The CDR3 has 14 residues. The CDR3 loop is CASSLPRDPGTQYF. The CDR3 DNA reads as TGTGCCAGCAGCTTACCTCGGGACCCAGGGACCCAGTACTTC.

J is TRBJ1-1 and V is TRBV6-1, with 8 bases aligning to TRBD1. The CDR3 extends over 16 amino acids. Losses at the gene ends were 4 bases for V and 3 bases for J; bases not matched to a gene: 10. Germline V lookup: CDR1 MNHNS, CDR2 SASEGT. CDR3 region: CASSAGRGRGDTEAFF. The CDR3 DNA reads as TGTGCCAGCAGTGCGGGCAGGGGGCGAGGGGACACTGAAGCTTTCTTT.